What follows are 19 T cell receptor beta chains derived from one specimen sequenced in a study of cytomegalovirus exposure and HLA in healthy donors. Primers included in the PCR were 60 Vbeta and 13 Jbeta primers. Clones were read by immunoSEQ multiplex PCR, and TCRdb kept only the in-frame ones, dropping some. The data show about 84,000 clones, 78% seen once. Sample: PBMCs. Receptor source: a male donor in good health and CMV-seropositive.

The V gene is TRBV5-1, the J gene TRBJ1-1, with D tentatively TRBD1 (6 bases). The CDR3 covers 13 residues. The germline V and J ends were trimmed by 5 bases and 2 bases, with 10 bases remaining between them. Germline loops: CDR1 SGHRS, CDR2 YFSETQ. CDR3: CASRDSQNTEAFF. The CDR3 bases are TGCGCCAGCAGGGACAGTCAAAACACTGAAGCTTTCTTT.

This clone ranks as medium-sized. The chain is built from TRBV28 and TRBJ2-1; TRBD1 aligns across 9 bases. V shed 2 bases and J 0 bases; nucleotides not matched to a gene: 11. Germline loops: CDR1 MDHEN, CDR2 SYDVKM. The length of the CDR3 is 19 residues. The CDR3 here is CASSLPGTGYEVSYNEQFF. CDR3 nucleotides: TGTGCCAGCAGTTTACCCGGGACAGGGTATGAGGTCTCCTACAATGAGCAGTTCTTC.

The chain employs TRBV28 and TRBJ2-7; weak D call: TRBD2 (5 bases). CDR3 length: 15 amino acids. Looked up from germline, CDR1 is MDHEN and CDR2 is SYDVKM. With 6 bases removed from V and 0 bases from J, the gap between germline ends came to 15 bases. The CDR3 spells CASSLGGGNSYEQYF. The CDR3 DNA is TGTGCCAGCAGCCTAGGTGGAGGCAACTCCTACGAGCAGTACTTC.

This clone was detected a few times. This chain joins TRBV28 and TRBJ2-3; the match to TRBD2 covers 12 bases. The V gene's germline CDR1 is MDHEN and CDR2 SYDVKM. V was clipped by 6 bases and J by 2 bases; unmatched bases: 9. This CDR3 is 17 amino acids long. For the CDR3, the DNA is TGTGCCAGCAGCTCAGGACTAGCGGGACTGAACACAGATACGCAGTATTTT. Translating gives CASSSGLAGLNTDTQYF.

The V gene is TRBV6-5, the J gene TRBJ2-1, with 13 nucleotides matching TRBD2. The germline V gene encodes CDR1 MNHEY and CDR2 SVGAGI. The ends lost 6 bases at V and 9 bases at J; junction bases unmatched: 8. The CDR3 covers 15 residues. CDR3 in amino acids: CASSPGLAGLREQFF. DNA of the CDR3: TGTGCCAGCAGCCCGGGACTAGCGGGATTGCGTGAGCAGTTCTTC.

This clone was detected only a few times. This sequence joins TRBV6-4 and TRBJ2-1; TRBD2 is a possible D gene (6 bases). V was clipped by 0 bases and J by 0 bases, with 6 bases between them. Germline V gives CDR1 MRHNA, CDR2 SNTAGT. The CDR3 loop spans 15 amino acids. DNA of the CDR3: TGTGCCAGCAGTGACTCTAGCGGCTCCTACAATGAGCAGTTCTTC. This translates into CASSDSSGSYNEQFF.

The CDR3 loop reads CASSLTGFLNTEAFF. CDR3 coding DNA: TGCGCCAGCAGCTTAACAGGTTTCCTGAACACTGAAGCTTTCTTT. The chain employs TRBV5-1 and TRBJ1-1; D might be TRBD1 (5 bases). Trimming took off 2 bases at V and 0 bases at J, with 11 bases between the two ends. The CDR3 length is 15 residues. Germline V gene data show CDR1 as SGHRS and CDR2 as YFSETQ.

The chain uses TRBV19 and TRBJ2-3, with a weak D call TRBD2 (5 bases). Germline V gene sequence: CDR1 LNHDA, CDR2 SQIVND (reference sequence). V was shortened by 2 bases and J by 2 bases, with 8 bases between the two germline ends. CDR3 size: 14 residues. CDR3 loop: CASSIIGLTDTQYF. In nucleotides, the CDR3 is TGTGCCAGTAGTATAATCGGACTCACAGATACGCAGTATTTT.

The V and J genes are TRBV15 and TRBJ1-1; 9 bases are shared with TRBD1. CDR3 length: 14 amino acids. J lost 11 bases, V lost 6 bases, and 13 bases had no gene match. Germline CDR1 and CDR2: LNHNV and YYDKDF (reference sequence). The CDR3 coding sequence is TGTGCCACCAGGGACAGGGGAAGTCAAAACAGGGCTTTCTTT. Its translation: CATRDRGSQNRAFF.

This clone was observed a few times. This chain joins TRBV10-2 and TRBJ1-1, with 7 bases aligning to TRBD1. The ends lost 4 bases at V and 7 bases at J; junction bases unmatched: 12. CDR3 size: 15 residues. Germline CDR1 reads WSHSY; CDR2 reads SAAADI. CDR3 sequence (DNA): TGCGCCAGCAGTGGGTTCGGACAGGAAAAAAATGAAGCTTTCTTT. This encodes CASSGFGQEKNEAFF.

The CDR3 bases are TGTGCCAGCAGCGTAAACCCAGTCGATCAGCCCCAGCATTTT. It codes for CASSVNPVDQPQHF. The rearrangement joins TRBV9 to TRBJ1-5; D unclear. The V gene lost 1 base and the J gene lost 5 bases, with 10 bases spanning the gap. The CDR3 is 14 amino acids. Germline V gives CDR1 SGDLS, CDR2 YYNGEE.

The chain is built from TRBV15 and TRBJ1-6, with no clear D. The CDR3 consists of 14 residues. The germline V gene has CDR1 LNHNV and CDR2 YYDKDF (reference sequence). V was cut by 0 bases and J by 11 bases, with 11 bases left in between. CDR3 nucleotides: TGTGCCACCAGCAGAGAAGGAGGTGGGGCACCCCTCCACTTT. Protein: CATSREGGGAPLHF.

The V and J genes are TRBV2 and TRBJ2-5; weak D call: TRBD2 (5 bases). The CDR3 runs 14 residues. Trimming removed 1 base from V and 5 bases from J, with 11 bases in between. Germline CDR1 reads SNHLY; CDR2 reads FYNNEI. CDR3 DNA sequence: TGTGCCAGCAGTGAAGTTGACCCGGGGGAGACCCAGTACTTC. Translating it yields CASSEVDPGETQYF.

This rearrangement joins TRBV19 to TRBJ2-1; tentatively, D is TRBD1 (6 bases). CDR1 is LNHDA, CDR2 SQIVND, per germline (reference sequence). Trimming took off 4 bases at V and 4 bases at J, with 14 bases between the two ends. CDR3 length: 15 amino acids. The DNA for the CDR3 is TGTGCCAGTAGTAATCCGGGACAACTTTACAATGAGCAGTTCTTC. It encodes CASSNPGQLYNEQFF. Together with reference TRBV19 and TRBJ2-1, the CDR3 gives the full variable domain: DGGITQSPKYLFRKEGQNVTLSCEQNLNHDAMYWYRQDPGQGLRLIYYSQIVNDFQKGDIAEGYSVSREKKESFPLTVTSAQKNPTAFYLCASSNPGQLYNEQFFGPGTRLTVL.

The chain joins TRBV19 to TRBJ2-6, with a weak D call TRBD2 (5 bases). The germline V gene encodes CDR1 LNHDA and CDR2 SQIVND (reference sequence). Deletions cut 9 bases from V and 2 bases from J, with 11 bases between. The CDR3 length is 14 residues. This CDR3 is CASLRTAGANVLTF. The CDR3 region has the DNA TGTGCCAGCCTAAGGACTGCTGGGGCCAACGTCCTGACTTTC.

The table lists this clone with a count of one. The rearrangement uses TRBV14 and TRBJ1-2; D is perhaps TRBD1 (5 bases). CDR3 length: 16 residues. V lost 1 base, J lost 4 bases, and 16 bases lay in between. Germline values: CDR1 SGHDN, CDR2 FVKESK. CDR3 sequence: CASSQVGRGRGYGYTF. The DNA for the CDR3 is TGTGCCAGCAGCCAAGTCGGGAGGGGCCGTGGCTATGGCTACACCTTC.

The chain carries TRBV15 and TRBJ1-2, with D possibly matching TRBD1 (5 bases). The germline V gene encodes CDR1 LNHNV and CDR2 YYDKDF (reference sequence). The CDR3 is 17 residues long. Trimming left V 0 bases short and J 3 bases short, with 17 bases between. The CDR3 reads CATSREAGRYRYYGYTF. The CDR3 nucleotides read TGTGCCACCAGCAGAGAGGCAGGGCGGTACCGCTACTATGGCTACACCTTC. The complete variable domain, with remaining parts taken from reference TRBV15 and TRBJ1-2, reads DAMVIQNPRYQVTQFGKPVTLSCSQTLNHNVMYWYQQKSSQAPKLLFHYYDKDFNNEADTPDNFQSRRPNTSFCFLDIRSPGLGDTAMYLCATSREAGRYRYYGYTFGSGTRLTVV.

This clone was seen more than once but under ten times. The V and J genes are TRBV4-3 and TRBJ1-2; 9 positions agree with TRBD1. With V trimmed by 4 bases and J by 4 bases, 4 bases remained unmatched. In germline, CDR1 is LGHNA, CDR2 YSLEER. The CDR3 loop spans 14 amino acids. The CDR3 sequence is CASSPTTGGYGYTF. In DNA, the CDR3 is TGCGCCAGCAGCCCGACGACAGGGGGCTATGGCTACACCTTC.

V gene TRBV13 combines with J gene TRBJ1-1; D is perhaps TRBD1 (5 bases). V was pared by 2 bases and J by 0 bases, with 13 bases between. Per germline, CDR1 PRHDT and CDR2 FYEKMQ (reference sequence). CDR3 size: 16 residues. The CDR3 DNA sequence: TGTGCCAGCAGCTTACGGGGGAAACACATGAACACTGAAGCTTTCTTT. Amino acids: CASSLRGKHMNTEAFF.